Listed here are 32 T cell receptor beta chains from one sample, sequenced in a study of neurological immune-mediated disorders. TCRdb re-analysed the 5' RACE reads in MiXCR, keeping a single row per CDR3 protein. Here the sample spans 26,000 or so distinct CDR3 sequences, roughly 6.7% being singletons. The specimen sequenced was PBMCs. The receptors stem from a woman aged 45-60 years in good health.

This clonotype was observed at least ten times. V usage is TRBV29-1 and J usage is TRBJ2-7, with D tentatively TRBD1 (6 bases). Germline values: CDR1 SQVTM, CDR2 ANQGSEA. CDR3 length: 13 amino acids. V was clipped by 4 bases and J by 5 bases, with 15 bases between them. CDR3 sequence reads: CSVALGAGDEQYF. The CDR3 bases are TGCAGCGTTGCCTTGGGGGCCGGGGACGAGCAGTACTTC.

This clonotype was seen ten or more times. The V call is TRBV28, the J call TRBJ2-2; no clear D. V gave up 8 bases and J gave up 2 bases, with 6 bases separating them. In germline, CDR1 is MDHEN, CDR2 SYDVKM. The CDR3 extends over 12 amino acids. CDR3 bases: TGTGCCAGCTACCACAACACCGGGGAGCTGTTTTTT. Protein sequence: CASYHNTGELFF.

Ten or more counts support this clonotype. This rearrangement joins TRBV20-1 to TRBJ1-3; no reliable D call. CDR1 is DFQATT and CDR2 is SNEGSKA in the germline V gene (reference sequence). Trimming took 6 bases from V and 0 from J, leaving 18 bases between them. The CDR3 consists of 16 residues. The CDR3 coding sequence is TGCAGTGCCCGGCCCGGTGCCCGGACCTCTGGAAACACCATATATTTT. This encodes CSARPGARTSGNTIYF.

This clonotype has ten or more counts. The genes are TRBV28 and TRBJ2-3; perhaps TRBD1 as D (5 bases). V shed 6 bases and J shed 3 bases, with 13 bases lying between them. The CDR3 loop spans 14 amino acids. CDR1 is MDHEN and CDR2 is SYDVKM in the germline V gene. CDR3 nucleotides: TGTGCCAGCAGGGGGCCAGGAATAACAGATACGCAGTATTTT. Translation gives CASRGPGITDTQYF. The complete variable domain, with remaining parts taken from reference TRBV28 and TRBJ2-3, reads DVKVTQSSRYLVKRTGEKVFLECVQDMDHENMFWYRQDPGLGLRLIYFSYDVKMKEKGDIPEGYSVSREKKERFSLILESASTNQTSMYLCASRGPGITDTQYFGPGTRLTVL.

This clonotype has ten or more counts. At one of its ends the junction is not consistent with the germline gene, which may arise from a read error. The chain's CDR3 is CASSSMTGKRF. As DNA, the CDR3 is TGTGCCAGCAGTTCGATGACAGGGAAAAGGTTC. This chain uses TRBV28 with TRBJ1-2, with 7 bases aligning to TRBD1. The CDR3 runs to 11 residues. CDR1 MDHEN and CDR2 SYDVKM come from the germline V gene.

This clonotype was recorded at least ten times. This chain links TRBV28 with TRBJ2-7; no clear D gene. Germline loops: CDR1 MDHEN, CDR2 SYDVKM. This CDR3 spans 16 amino acids. Trimming pared 7 bases from V and 0 bases from J, leaving 19 bases between. The DNA for the CDR3 is TGTGCCAGCAAATTCCGTGGGGTGGGAAGCTCCTACGAGCAGTACTTC. Its translation: CASKFRGVGSSYEQYF. The variable domain in full, with the rest retrieved from reference TRBV28 and TRBJ2-7, is DVKVTQSSRYLVKRTGEKVFLECVQDMDHENMFWYRQDPGLGLRLIYFSYDVKMKEKGDIPEGYSVSREKKERFSLILESASTNQTSMYLCASKFRGVGSSYEQYFGPGTRLTVT.

The CDR3, as DNA: TGTGCCAGCAGGAGACAGACAGGGGGCTGGTACGAGCAGTACTTC. Its protein product is CASRRQTGGWYEQYF. V is TRBV28 and J is TRBJ2-7, with TRBD1 matching 10 bases. CDR1 and CDR2 from the germline V gene are MDHEN and SYDVKM. J gave up 4 bases and V 6 bases, and 9 bases lay outside the gene matches. CDR3 size: 15 residues.

The table lists this clonotype with many counts. The chain links TRBV5-1 to TRBJ2-5, with D hard to call. The CDR3 sequence is 14 residues long. The V gene lost 0 bases and the J gene lost 1 base, with 7 bases spanning the gap. Germline CDR1 is SGHRS and CDR2 is YFSETQ. The CDR3, as DNA: TGCGCCAGCAGCTTGGCCAGTTCCCAAGAGACCCAGTACTTC. Its protein product is CASSLASSQETQYF.

The gene calls are TRBV20-1 and TRBJ1-1; maybe TRBD1 (5 bases). The CDR3 consists of 13 residues. Germline values: CDR1 DFQATT, CDR2 SNEGSKA (reference sequence). V was shortened by 5 bases and J by 6 bases, with 16 bases between the two germline ends. For the CDR3, the DNA is TGCAGTGCTCGGGACTCTCTCCAGGCTGAAGCTTTCTTT. It translates to CSARDSLQAEAFF.

This clonotype was seen many times. This rearrangement joins TRBV6-6 to TRBJ1-6; TRBD1 matches 9 bases. V was pared by 9 bases and J by 9 bases, with 15 bases of the junction left unmatched. Germline values: CDR1 MNHNY, CDR2 SVGAGI (reference sequence). This CDR3 spans 16 amino acids. The CDR3 protein is CASEAGTGINSSPLHF. DNA of the CDR3: TGTGCCAGTGAGGCCGGGACAGGGATTAATAGTTCACCCCTCCACTTT.

In its sample, this clonotype was seen many times. V and J are TRBV6-1 and TRBJ2-2; no firm D call. Germline V gene lookup returns CDR1 MNHNS and CDR2 SASEGT. Trimming removed 2 bases from V and 4 bases from J, with 11 bases in between. The CDR3 covers 15 residues. The CDR3 protein is CASSERAPGTGELFF. The DNA for the CDR3 is TGTGCCAGCAGTGAAAGAGCGCCGGGCACCGGGGAGCTGTTTTTT.

A note on this clonotype: One junction end does not reproduce the germline sequence, and a read error may be involved. This chain uses TRBV20-1 with TRBJ2-7; the D is unclear. The CDR3 is 15 amino acids. CDR1 DFQATT and CDR2 SNEGSKA come from the germline V gene (reference sequence). The CDR3 spells CGAGDLSDNSYEQYF. The CDR3 nucleotides are TGCGGTGCTGGAGATCTGAGCGATAACTCCTACGAGCAGTACTTC.

This clonotype came up many times. The CDR3 DNA follows: TGTGCCAGCTCACAGACAGGGATGAACACTGAAGCTTTCTTT. Encoded protein: CASSQTGMNTEAFF. The chain has TRBV18 and TRBJ1-1; 7 positions match TRBD1. Unmatched junction bases numbered 2, after V lost 4 bases and J lost 0 bases. Germline V gene data show CDR1 as KGHSH and CDR2 as LQKENI. CDR3 length: 14 amino acids.

This clonotype was recorded many times. This chain's CDR3 is CASSVISRNGYTF. DNA of the CDR3: TGTGCCAGCAGCGTTATATCCCGTAACGGCTACACCTTC. V and J are TRBV9 and TRBJ1-2; D remains ambiguous. Germline V gene sequence: CDR1 SGDLS, CDR2 YYNGEE. This CDR3 comprises 13 residues. Deletions cut 2 bases from V and 8 bases from J, with 13 bases between.

This clonotype has at least ten counts. The rearrangement links TRBV16 to TRBJ2-5; D remains unclear. The CDR3 runs to 13 residues. From germline, CDR1 is KGHSY and CDR2 FQNENV. V was shortened by 0 bases and J by 5 bases, with 7 bases between the two germline ends. The CDR3 DNA reads TGTGCCAGCAGCCAATCCGGGTTGGAGACCCAGTACTTC. Its protein is CASSQSGLETQYF.

There are many counts of this clonotype. J is TRBJ2-1 and V is TRBV7-8, with 8 bases fitting TRBD2. The germline CDR1 and CDR2 sequences are SGHVS and FQNEAQ. The CDR3 is 15 amino acids. The V and J ends lost 3 bases and 4 bases, in that order; junction bases with no gene match: 5. CDR3 region: CASSLGAGAYNEQFF. CDR3 nucleotides: TGTGCCAGCAGCTTGGGAGCGGGAGCTTACAATGAGCAGTTCTTC.

This clonotype was detected ten times or more. The chain has TRBV28 and TRBJ2-7; D is possibly TRBD1 (6 bases). Germline CDR1 is MDHEN and CDR2 is SYDVKM. The CDR3 has 11 residues. The V gene lost 7 bases and the J gene lost 7 bases, with 11 bases spanning the gap. DNA for the CDR3: TGTGCCAGCATCACAGGGTTAGAGCAGTACTTC. Translation gives CASITGLEQYF.

There are many counts of this clonotype. The chain combines TRBV28 with TRBJ1-1; D unresolved. CDR3 length: 11 amino acids. The ends were cut back, 6 bases at V and 6 bases at J, with 8 bases in the middle. From germline, CDR1 is MDHEN and CDR2 SYDVKM. CDR3 in DNA: TGTGCCAGCAGAGGCCAACCTGAAGCTTTCTTT. It yields the protein CASRGQPEAFF.

This clonotype appeared many times. This sequence joins TRBV7-2 and TRBJ2-1; a weak D match, TRBD1 (6 bases). The germline V gene encodes CDR1 SGHTA and CDR2 FQGNSA. The CDR3 sequence is 14 residues long. Trimming took 6 bases from V and 6 from J, leaving 15 bases between them. The CDR3 loop reads CASRPGTRLNEQFF. The CDR3 nucleotides are TGTGCCAGCAGACCTGGGACAAGACTCAATGAGCAGTTCTTC.

The table lists this clonotype with many counts. This chain connects TRBV18 to TRBJ2-7; D perhaps matches TRBD1 (6 bases). V was shortened by 0 bases and J by 5 bases, with 14 bases between the two germline ends. The CDR3 runs 15 residues. Germline V gene data show CDR1 as KGHSH and CDR2 as LQKENI. The CDR3 region is CASSPPIGRGNEQYF. The CDR3 nucleotides read TGTGCCAGCTCACCACCGATCGGCAGGGGCAACGAGCAGTACTTC. The variable domain in full, with the rest retrieved from reference TRBV18 and TRBJ2-7, is NAGVMQNPRHLVRRRGQEARLRCSPMKGHSHVYWYRQLPEEGLKFMVYLQKENIIDESGMPKERFSAEFPKEGPSILRIQQVVRGDSAAYFCASSPPIGRGNEQYFGPGTRLTVT.

This clonotype has ten or more counts. The chain's CDR3 is CASSLWSGKVDIQYF. The CDR3 DNA follows: TGTGCCAGCAGCTTGTGGTCGGGGAAAGTGGACATTCAGTACTTC. The chain carries TRBV5-6 and TRBJ2-4; the D gene is possibly TRBD2 (5 bases). V lost 1 base to trimming and J lost 8 bases, with 16 bases between them. This CDR3 contains 15 residues. Germline assignment: CDR1 SGHDT and CDR2 YYEEEE.

This clonotype was recorded many times. CDR3 nucleotides: TGTGCCAGCAGCCCGAAACAATTAGATACGCAGTATTTT. It encodes CASSPKQLDTQYF. The chain carries TRBV12-3 or TRBV12-4 and TRBJ2-3; D call uncertain. The V end was cut by 6 bases, the J end by 5 bases, with 12 bases between. The CDR3 covers 13 residues.

This clonotype has a count of ten or more. The chain joins TRBV20-1 to TRBJ1-1; 7 bases map to TRBD1. CDR1 and CDR2 from the germline V gene are DFQATT and SNEGSKA (reference sequence). V gave up 6 bases and J gave up 4 bases; unmatched junction bases: 5. The CDR3 covers 12 residues. In DNA form, the CDR3 reads TGCAGTGCGGAGACAGGGTCCACTGAAGCTTTCTTT. Amino acids: CSAETGSTEAFF.

Sample share makes this clonotype medium-sized. This chain links TRBV29-1 with TRBJ2-1, with TRBD1 identical over 7 bases. J was trimmed by 7 bases and V by 8 bases; bases with no gene match: 11. The CDR3 loop spans 13 amino acids. Germline V gene data show CDR1 as SQVTM and CDR2 as ANQGSEA. The CDR3 spells CSLELTGRNEQFF. CDR3 sequence (DNA): TGCAGCCTCGAGCTGACAGGGCGTAATGAGCAGTTCTTC.

This clonotype was found many times. This chain links TRBV5-6 with TRBJ2-1, with 9 bases aligning to TRBD2. The CDR3 length is 15 residues. Unmatched junction bases numbered 11, after V lost 4 bases and J lost 9 bases. From germline, CDR1 is SGHDT and CDR2 YYEEEE. The CDR3: CASSTPGLADAEQFF. The CDR3, as DNA: TGTGCCAGCAGCACACCGGGACTAGCAGACGCTGAGCAGTTCTTC.

This clonotype was seen repeatedly, ten times or more. The chain has TRBV7-2 and TRBJ1-2; D possibly corresponds to TRBD1 (5 bases). Per germline, CDR1 SGHTA and CDR2 FQGNSA. CDR3 length: 12 amino acids. V shed 2 bases and J shed 8 bases, with 9 bases lying between them. The DNA for the CDR3 is TGTGCCAGCAGCTTACAGGGTAGAGGCTACACCTTC. Protein sequence: CASSLQGRGYTF.

The sample holds many counts of this clonotype. This chain connects TRBV4-3 to TRBJ2-5; D is unclear. The CDR3 runs 13 residues. Trimming left V 0 bases short and J 5 bases short, with 7 bases between. Germline CDR1 LGHNA, CDR2 YSLEER. The CDR3: CASSQEGWETQYF. The CDR3 nucleotides are TGCGCCAGCAGCCAAGAAGGATGGGAGACCCAGTACTTC.

This clonotype was found many times. The chain recombines TRBV5-5 with TRBJ2-3, with 13 positions matching TRBD2. Unmatched junction bases numbered 8, after V lost 3 bases and J lost 4 bases. CDR1 and CDR2 from the germline V gene are SGHKS and YYEKEE (reference sequence). The CDR3 consists of 17 residues. CDR3 in amino acids: CASSSGGLAGAADTQYF. DNA for the CDR3: TGTGCCAGCAGCTCTGGCGGACTAGCGGGGGCTGCAGATACGCAGTATTTT.

The table lists this clonotype with many counts. V and J are TRBV5-5 and TRBJ2-7, with TRBD1 identical over 7 bases. The CDR3 extends over 15 amino acids. The germline CDR1 and CDR2 sequences are SGHKS and YYEKEE (reference sequence). The V and J ends lost 0 bases and 3 bases, in that order; junction bases with no gene match: 6. The CDR3 here is CASSLVSRGNYEQYF. The CDR3, as DNA: TGTGCCAGCAGCTTGGTAAGCAGGGGGAACTACGAGCAGTACTTC. Filled out from reference TRBV5-5 and TRBJ2-7, the complete variable domain reads DAGVTQSPTHLIKTRGQQVTLRCSPISGHKSVSWYQQVLGQGPQFIFQYYEKEERGRGNFPDRFSARQFPNYSSELNVNALLLGDSALYLCASSLVSRGNYEQYFGPGTRLTVT.

This clonotype counts as medium-sized. The V call is TRBV2, the J call TRBJ2-1, with TRBD2 identical over 7 bases. CDR3 size: 15 residues. V lost 5 bases, J lost 1 base, and 5 bases stayed unmatched. Germline CDR1 and CDR2: SNHLY and FYNNEI. The DNA of the CDR3 is TGTGCCAGCAGTTTTCTAGCGGATTCCTACAATGAGCAGTTCTTC. Residues: CASSFLADSYNEQFF.

This clonotype qualifies as large. The rearrangement links TRBV27 to TRBJ1-2; D uncertain. This CDR3 has 14 residues. The germline V gene has CDR1 MNHEY and CDR2 SMNVEV (reference sequence). V gave up 4 bases and J gave up 5 bases, with 14 bases separating them. The DNA of the CDR3 is TGTGCCAGCAGTTACCTTGGGGTTGAGTATGGCTACACCTTC. It yields the protein CASSYLGVEYGYTF.

This clonotype has ten or more counts. The chain combines TRBV11-1 with TRBJ2-7; 7 bases are a match to TRBD1. Per germline, CDR1 SGHAT and CDR2 FQDESV (reference sequence). With 1 base clipped from V and 3 bases from J, the junction kept 3 bases outside the gene matches. The CDR3 extends over 14 amino acids. CDR3 nucleotides: TGTGCCAGCAGCTTAGTAGACAGGGACTACGAGCAGTACTTC. Translated: CASSLVDRDYEQYF.